This is a list of T cell receptor beta chains from one sample in a study of metastatic and nonmetastatic thyroid tumors. Using MiXCR, TCRdb reanalyzed the PCR reads. This sample has 21,000 or so clones, with roughly 9.7% found just once. The specimen sequenced was blood. The receptors here all came from a female donor with papillary thyroid cancer or a benign thyroid nodule (not recorded which). Some clones in this sample may be carry-over from other donors' samples. The CDR3 runs from the conserved cysteine through the conserved F or W. Fields, in order: clone size, V gene, J gene, D gene, CDR3 protein, CDR3 DNA. D genes are given only for firm matches. Part of the rows lack a size; the others show once, few, many or a class for expanded clones.

-,TRBV4-2,TRBJ2-7,TRBD2,CASSQDLAGGYEQYF,TGTGCCAGCAGCCAAGATCTAGCGGGAGGGTACGAGCAGTACTTC
medium-sized,TRBV6-5,TRBJ2-7,-,CASSYSRTYEQYF,TGTGCCAGCAGTTACTCGAGGACCTACGAGCAGTACTTC
-,TRBV6-4,TRBJ2-2,-,CASSDSLNTGELFF,TGTGCCAGCAGTGACTCGCTGAACACCGGGGAGCTGTTTTTT
many,TRBV3-1,TRBJ2-1,-,CASSRRNNEQFF,TGTGCCAGCAGCCGGAGGAACAATGAGCAGTTCTTC
-,TRBV6-2/TRBV6-3,TRBJ1-3,-,CASSRSSGQRGVGNTIYF,TGTGCCAGCAGCCGGAGTAGTGGACAGAGGGGGGTGGGAAACACCATATATTTT
many,TRBV4-1,TRBJ1-5,TRBD1,CASSQRTGRNQPQHF,TGCGCCAGCAGCCAAAGGACAGGCCGCAATCAGCCCCAGCATTTT
many,TRBV28,TRBJ1-3,-,CASSVQVLSGNTIYF,TGTGCCAGCAGTGTCCAGGTCCTCTCTGGAAACACCATATATTTT
many,TRBV7-3,TRBJ2-2,TRBD1,CASSPDREAGELFF,TGTGCCAGCAGCCCGGACAGGGAGGCCGGGGAGCTGTTTTTT
many,TRBV5-1,TRBJ2-5,-,CASSSGGLTGKETQYF,TGCGCCAGCAGCAGTGGGGGGCTGACAGGGAAAGAGACCCAGTACTTC
many,TRBV20-1,TRBJ1-1,TRBD1,CSARGTGGAEAFF,TGCAGTGCTAGGGGGACAGGGGGCGCTGAAGCTTTCTTT
many,TRBV28,TRBJ1-3,-,CASSLNYFGNTIYF,TGTGCCAGCAGTTTAAACTATTTTGGAAACACCATATATTTT
medium-sized,TRBV6-1,TRBJ2-7,-,CASSHGLEQYF,TGTGCCAGCAGTCACGGGCTCGAGCAGTACTTC
many,TRBV7-9,TRBJ2-1,TRBD2,CASKPPLAGDEQFF,TGTGCCAGCAAACCTCCACTAGCGGGAGATGAGCAGTTCTTC
medium-sized,TRBV3-1,TRBJ2-7,-,CASSQVYEGAGYEQYF,TGTGCCAGCAGCCAAGTGTACGAGGGGGCGGGGTACGAGCAGTACTTC
few,TRBV6-1,TRBJ2-3,-,CASSENVPDMQYF,TGTGCCAGCAGTGAAAACGTACCAGATATGCAGTATTTT
many,TRBV9,TRBJ2-5,-,CASSVVPEGWQTQYF,TGTGCCAGCAGCGTAGTGCCCGAGGGGTGGCAGACCCAGTACTTC
-,TRBV27,TRBJ2-1,-,CASSLWGAEQFF,TGTGCCAGCAGTTTATGGGGGGCTGAGCAGTTCTTC
many,TRBV5-1,TRBJ1-5,-,CASSLTLSGDLSNQPQHF,TGCGCCAGCAGCTTGACACTTTCAGGGGATCTTAGCAATCAGCCCCAGCATTTT
medium-sized,TRBV27,TRBJ2-2,-,CASSPRRYTGELFF,TGTGCCAGCAGTCCGCGACGGTATACCGGGGAGCTGTTTTTT
many,TRBV20-1,TRBJ2-1,TRBD2,CSASGAGVYNEQFF,TGCAGTGCTAGTGGAGCGGGAGTCTACAATGAGCAGTTCTTC
-,TRBV11-1,TRBJ2-4,TRBD2,CASSPRLAGGPSLKNIQYF,TGTGCCAGCAGCCCTCGACTAGCGGGAGGGCCCTCTCTCAAAAACATTCAGTACTTC
-,TRBV12-3/TRBV12-4,TRBJ2-1,-,CASITPQRGGEHFF,TGTGCCAGCATAACACCGCAACGGGGCGGCGAGCATTTCTTC
many,TRBV9,TRBJ2-1,TRBD2,CASSANPGTSGSDEQFF,TGTGCCAGCAGCGCAAACCCTGGGACTAGCGGGAGTGATGAGCAGTTCTTC
many,TRBV30,TRBJ2-3,TRBD2,CAWSASGSLSDTQYF,TGTGCCTGGAGCGCGAGCGGGAGTTTATCAGATACGCAGTATTTT
few,TRBV20-1,TRBJ2-1,-,CSAKDGTRSPLLLFF,TGCAGTGCCAAAGACGGGACAAGGTCCCCCCTATTGTTGTTCTTC
-,TRBV2,TRBJ2-7,-,CASSYTGYEQYF,TGTGCCAGCAGTTATACAGGCTACGAGCAGTACTTC
many,TRBV2,TRBJ1-2,-,CASSPANYGYTF,TGTGCCAGCAGTCCGGCGAACTATGGCTACACCTTC
many,TRBV30,TRBJ1-3,-,CAWSVGPGRNTIYF,TGTGCCTGGAGTGTCGGCCCGGGTAGAAACACCATATATTTT
few,TRBV28,TRBJ2-7,-,CASRLGNSYEQYF,TGTGCCAGCAGGCTAGGGAACTCCTACGAGCAGTACTTC
many,TRBV7-2,TRBJ2-3,TRBD2,CASSYRDYPTDTQYF,TGTGCCAGCAGTTATCGGGACTACCCCACAGATACGCAGTATTTT
few,TRBV20-1,TRBJ2-3,TRBD2,CSAFGGLAGREGTDTQYF,TGCAGTGCGTTTGGTGGACTAGCGGGAAGAGAGGGCACAGATACGCAGTATTTT
many,TRBV5-1,TRBJ1-1,-,CASSLAAGNFEAFF,TGCGCCAGCAGCTTGGCTGCCGGAAACTTTGAAGCTTTCTTT
many,TRBV27,TRBJ2-3,-,CASSLLRAQGTDTQYF,TGTGCCAGCAGTCTTCTCAGGGCCCAGGGCACAGATACGCAGTATTTT
many,TRBV19,TRBJ1-2,TRBD1,CASSEPGQGHGYTF,TGTGCCAGTAGTGAACCGGGACAGGGGCATGGCTACACCTTC
many,TRBV12-3/TRBV12-4,TRBJ1-2,-,CASSPRARYYGYTF,TGTGCCAGCAGTCCCCGGGCCAGGTACTATGGCTACACCTTC
-,TRBV6-1,TRBJ1-2,-,CASRPQRVNGYTF,TGTGCCAGCAGACCTCAAAGGGTTAATGGCTACACCTTC
many,TRBV7-9,TRBJ2-7,TRBD1,CASSFGTGEHEQYF,TGTGCCAGCAGCTTCGGGACAGGGGAGCACGAGCAGTACTTC
many,TRBV12-3/TRBV12-4,TRBJ2-3,-,CASSLNPRLSIPDTQYF,TGTGCCAGCAGTTTAAACCCTCGGCTATCCATTCCAGATACGCAGTATTTT
-,TRBV5-4,TRBJ2-1,-,CASNPLPGDYNEQFF,TGTGCCAGCAACCCACTCCCGGGAGACTACAATGAGCAGTTCTTC
many,TRBV20-1,TRBJ2-3,TRBD1,CSAPSPRQGGDTQYF,TGCAGTGCTCCAAGCCCTAGACAGGGTGGAGATACGCAGTATTTT